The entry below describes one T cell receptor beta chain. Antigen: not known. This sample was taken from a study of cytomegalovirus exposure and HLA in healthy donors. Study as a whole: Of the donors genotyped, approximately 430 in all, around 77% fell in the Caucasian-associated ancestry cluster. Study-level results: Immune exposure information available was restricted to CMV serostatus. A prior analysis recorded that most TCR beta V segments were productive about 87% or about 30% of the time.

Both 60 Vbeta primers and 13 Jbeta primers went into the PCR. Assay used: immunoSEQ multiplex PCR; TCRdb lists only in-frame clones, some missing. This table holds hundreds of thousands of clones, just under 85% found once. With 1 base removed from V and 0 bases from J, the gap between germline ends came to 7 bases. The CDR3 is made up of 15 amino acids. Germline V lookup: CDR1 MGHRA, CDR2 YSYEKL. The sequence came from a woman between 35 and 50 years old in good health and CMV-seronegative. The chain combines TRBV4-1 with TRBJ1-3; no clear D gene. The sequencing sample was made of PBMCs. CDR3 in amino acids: CASSQVGNSGNTIYF. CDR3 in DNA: TGCGCCAGCAGCCAAGTTGGCAACTCTGGAAACACCATATATTTT.